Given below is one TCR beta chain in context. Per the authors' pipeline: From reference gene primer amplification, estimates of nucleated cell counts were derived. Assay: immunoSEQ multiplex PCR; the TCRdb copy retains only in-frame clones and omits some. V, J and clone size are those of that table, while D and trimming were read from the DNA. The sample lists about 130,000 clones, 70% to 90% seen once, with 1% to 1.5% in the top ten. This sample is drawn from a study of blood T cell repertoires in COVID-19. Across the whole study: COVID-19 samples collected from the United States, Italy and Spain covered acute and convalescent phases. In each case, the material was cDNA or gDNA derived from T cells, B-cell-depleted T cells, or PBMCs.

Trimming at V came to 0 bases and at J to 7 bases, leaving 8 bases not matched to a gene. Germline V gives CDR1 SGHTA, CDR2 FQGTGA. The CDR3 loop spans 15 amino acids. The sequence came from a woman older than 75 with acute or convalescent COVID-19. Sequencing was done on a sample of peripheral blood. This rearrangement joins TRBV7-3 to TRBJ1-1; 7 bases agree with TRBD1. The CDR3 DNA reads TGTGCCAGCAGCTTAACTCCCGCAGGGGGTATTGAAGCTTTCTTT. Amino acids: CASSLTPAGGIEAFF.